Listed below are T cell receptor beta chains from one sample, sequenced in a study of blood T cells in healthy people across ages. TCRdb processed the 5' RACE reads anew with MiXCR; each CDR3 protein has one entry. The table records 780,000 or so distinct CDR3 sequences, roughly 50% of them present only once. The source material was blood. Source of these receptors: a man aged 80 or over in good health. The CDR3 runs from the conserved cysteine through the conserved F or W. Each record gives: D gene, clone size, V gene, J gene, CDR3 DNA, CDR3 protein. A D gene is named only where the DNA matches it firmly. Size is omitted from some rows. Given values are once, few, many or a class for expanded clones.

D: TRBD1; size: -; V: TRBV29-1; J: TRBJ1-5; DNA: TGCAGCGTGGGGGGACAGGGGCAGAGTCAGCCCCAGCATTTT; CDR3: CSVGGQGQSQPQHF
D: -; size: -; V: TRBV3-1; J: TRBJ2-7; DNA: TGTGCCAGCAGCCAAGTGAAAGGAAGATGGTTTTACGAGCAGTACTTC; CDR3: CASSQVKGRWFYEQYF
D: -; size: -; V: TRBV28; J: TRBJ2-7; DNA: TGTGCCAGCAGCAGACCGGACCAGTCCTACGAGCAGTACTTC; CDR3: CASSRPDQSYEQYF
D: TRBD2; size: few; V: TRBV6-5; J: TRBJ2-1; DNA: TGTGCCAGCAGCAAGGTAGCGGGAGCACCGAACAATGAGCAGTTCTTC; CDR3: CASSKVAGAPNNEQFF
D: TRBD1; size: -; V: TRBV7-8; J: TRBJ2-1; DNA: TGTGCCAGCAGCTTACTGCCTTCCGGGACAGGGGATGAGCAGTTCTTC; CDR3: CASSLLPSGTGDEQFF
D: -; size: -; V: TRBV9; J: TRBJ1-2; DNA: TGTGCCAGCAGCCCGAGGGGGAGGGATGGCTACACCTTC; CDR3: CASSPRGRDGYTF
D: -; size: -; V: TRBV24-1; J: TRBJ1-2; DNA: TGTGCCACCGGGGCGGGGTCAGGAAACTATGGCTACACCTTC; CDR3: CATGAGSGNYGYTF
D: -; size: -; V: TRBV20-1; J: TRBJ2-4; DNA: TGCAGTGCTAGAGCCCACCCCCAGGGAAACATTCAGTACTTC; CDR3: CSARAHPQGNIQYF
D: -; size: -; V: TRBV6-5; J: TRBJ2-1; DNA: TGTGCCAGCTTGGCAAGCCCCAATGAGCAGTTCTTC; CDR3: CASLASPNEQFF
D: -; size: -; V: TRBV6-5; J: TRBJ2-7; DNA: TGTGCCAGCAGTTACTTAAGTCGCGGGACCGGCGGCGAGCAGTACTTC; CDR3: CASSYLSRGTGGEQYF
D: -; size: -; V: TRBV4-2; J: TRBJ2-3; DNA: TGTGCCAGCAGCCAAGATCTGAGGGGAGACGCGTATTTT; CDR3: CASSQDLRGDAYF
D: TRBD1; size: -; V: TRBV5-1; J: TRBJ1-2; DNA: TGCGCCAGCAGCCCCGGGACAGCCGTCGGCGACTACACCTTC; CDR3: CASSPGTAVGDYTF
D: TRBD1; size: -; V: TRBV5-5; J: TRBJ2-7; DNA: TGTGCCAGCAGCTTACTCCCCCCGGAAAGGGGGCTCTACGAGCAGTACTTC; CDR3: CASSLLPPERGLYEQYF
D: -; size: few; V: TRBV11-2; J: TRBJ2-4; DNA: TGTGCCAGCAGCTTAGCCCTAGCCAAAAACATTCAGTACTTC; CDR3: CASSLALAKNIQYF
D: -; size: -; V: TRBV20-1; J: TRBJ2-7; DNA: TGCAGTGCTAGTCGCGAGGGGCCGACCTACGAGCAGTACTTC; CDR3: CSASREGPTYEQYF
D: -; size: -; V: TRBV5-8; J: TRBJ2-2; DNA: TGTGCCAGCAGCCTGGACGGGAGACTACTCAAGACTGCCGGGGAGCTGTTTTTT; CDR3: CASSLDGRLLKTAGELFF
D: TRBD1; size: -; V: TRBV6-5; J: TRBJ2-7; DNA: TGTGCCAGCAGTCCCCGGGCCGTACAGGGGCTCTACGAGCAGTACTTC; CDR3: CASSPRAVQGLYEQYF
D: TRBD2; size: few; V: TRBV6-6; J: TRBJ2-7; DNA: TGTGCCAGCGGGACTAGCGGGAGGGCGGCGGTGAACGAGCAGTACTTC; CDR3: CASGTSGRAAVNEQYF
D: -; size: -; V: TRBV2; J: TRBJ2-1; DNA: TGTGCCAGCAGTGGCCGGCAGGGAATCTACAATGAGCAGTTCTTC; CDR3: CASSGRQGIYNEQFF
D: -; size: -; V: TRBV20-1; J: TRBJ2-1; DNA: TGCAGTGCTAGAAAATTGGGGAATGAGCAGTTCTTC; CDR3: CSARKLGNEQFF
D: -; size: few; V: TRBV7-9; J: TRBJ1-4; DNA: TGTGCCAGCAGCCCTACAGGGTGGGGTGAAAAACTGTTTTTT; CDR3: CASSPTGWGEKLFF